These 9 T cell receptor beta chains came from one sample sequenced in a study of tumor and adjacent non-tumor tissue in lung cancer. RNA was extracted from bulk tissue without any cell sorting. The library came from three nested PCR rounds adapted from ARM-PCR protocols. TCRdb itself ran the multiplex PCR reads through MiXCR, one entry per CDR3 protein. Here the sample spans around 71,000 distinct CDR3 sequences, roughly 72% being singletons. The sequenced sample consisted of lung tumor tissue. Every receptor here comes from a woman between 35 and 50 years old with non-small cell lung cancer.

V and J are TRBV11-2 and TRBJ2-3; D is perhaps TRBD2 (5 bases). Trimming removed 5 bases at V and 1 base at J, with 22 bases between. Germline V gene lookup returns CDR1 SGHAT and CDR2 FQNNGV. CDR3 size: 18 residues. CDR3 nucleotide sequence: TGTGCCAGCAGCATAGTGAGTCCCGGGATAGGACGCACAGATACGCAGTATTTT. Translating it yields CASSIVSPGIGRTDTQYF.

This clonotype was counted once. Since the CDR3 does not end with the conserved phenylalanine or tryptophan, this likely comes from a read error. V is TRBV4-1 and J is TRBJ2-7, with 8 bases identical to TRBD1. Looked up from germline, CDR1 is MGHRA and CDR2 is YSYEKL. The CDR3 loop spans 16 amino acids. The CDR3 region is CANSQDWRTGQYEQYC. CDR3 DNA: TGCGCCAACAGCCAAGACTGGAGGACAGGGCAGTACGAGCAGTACTGC.

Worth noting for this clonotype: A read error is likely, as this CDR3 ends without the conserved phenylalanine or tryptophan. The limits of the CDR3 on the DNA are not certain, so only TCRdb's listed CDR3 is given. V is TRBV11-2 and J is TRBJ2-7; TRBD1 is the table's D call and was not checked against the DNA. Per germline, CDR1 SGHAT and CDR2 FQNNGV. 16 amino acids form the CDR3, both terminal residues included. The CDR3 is CVSSFADNPGYYEHYL.

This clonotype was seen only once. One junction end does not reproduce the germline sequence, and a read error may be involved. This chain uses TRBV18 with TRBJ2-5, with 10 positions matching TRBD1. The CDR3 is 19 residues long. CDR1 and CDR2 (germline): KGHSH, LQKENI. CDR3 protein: CVSSPQGQGLPRYQETQYF. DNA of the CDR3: TGTGTCAGCTCACCACAGGGACAGGGGCTCCCAAGGTACCAAGAGACCCAGTACTTC.

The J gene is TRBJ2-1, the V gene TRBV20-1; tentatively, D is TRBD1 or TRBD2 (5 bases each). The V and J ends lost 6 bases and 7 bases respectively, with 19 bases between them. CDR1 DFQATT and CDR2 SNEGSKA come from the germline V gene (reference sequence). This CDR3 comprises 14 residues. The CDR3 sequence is CSARASRAGNEQFF. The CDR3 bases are TGCAGTGCCAGGGCTAGCAGGGCTGGGAATGAGCAGTTCTTC.

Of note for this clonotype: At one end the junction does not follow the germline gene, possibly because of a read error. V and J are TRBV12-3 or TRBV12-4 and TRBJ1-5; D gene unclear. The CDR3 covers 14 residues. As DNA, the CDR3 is TGTACCAGCAGTTTCCTAGGCCTCAATCAGTCCCAACATTTT. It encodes CTSSFLGLNQSQHF.

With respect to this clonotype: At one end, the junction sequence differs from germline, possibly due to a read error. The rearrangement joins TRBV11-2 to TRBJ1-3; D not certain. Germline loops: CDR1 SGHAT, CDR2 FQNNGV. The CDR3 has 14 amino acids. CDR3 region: CTSNASQALNTIYF. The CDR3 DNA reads TGTACCAGCAACGCATCGCAGGCATTAAACACTATATATTTT.

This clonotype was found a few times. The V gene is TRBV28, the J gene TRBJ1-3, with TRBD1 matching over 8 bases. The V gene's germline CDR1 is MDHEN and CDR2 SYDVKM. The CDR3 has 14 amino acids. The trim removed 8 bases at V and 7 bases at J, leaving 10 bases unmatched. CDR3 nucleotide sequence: TGTGCCAGCGGGGGACAGGACGTTTCGAACACCATATATTTT. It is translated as CASGGQDVSNTIYF.

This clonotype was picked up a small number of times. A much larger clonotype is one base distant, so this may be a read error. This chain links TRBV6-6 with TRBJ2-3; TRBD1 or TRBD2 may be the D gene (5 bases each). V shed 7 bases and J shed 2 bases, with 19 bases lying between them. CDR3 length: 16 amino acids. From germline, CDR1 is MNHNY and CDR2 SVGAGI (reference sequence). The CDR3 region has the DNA TGTGCCAGCAAGTACCGGGACGCCAGATCCACAGATACGCAGTATTTT. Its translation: CASKYRDARSTDTQYF.